The 10 T cell receptor beta chains below were found in one sample sequenced in a study of shared T cell receptors in the human thymus. Profiled with immunoSEQ multiplex PCR; TCRdb holds only in-frame clones, not every one. The sample contains about 380,000 clones, 95% of which appear only once. The sequenced sample consisted of thymocytes. These TCRs come from a human donor.

This chain joins TRBV6-5 and TRBJ2-5; D is ambiguous. V dropped 4 bases and J dropped 5 bases, with 14 bases sitting between them. The germline V gene encodes CDR1 MNHEY and CDR2 SVGAGI. CDR3 length equals 14 residues. CDR3 region: CASSSNRRWETQYF. CDR3 coding DNA: TGTGCCAGCAGTTCCAATCGTCGCTGGGAGACCCAGTACTTC.

The chain recombines TRBV27 with TRBJ1-1; the D gene is possibly TRBD1 (5 bases). V was cut by 7 bases and J by 0 bases, with 15 bases left in between. The CDR3 is 15 amino acids. The germline gives CDR1 MNHEY, CDR2 SMNVEV (reference sequence). The CDR3 DNA reads as TGTGCCAGCACCCCGTTTGGGGGGGTGAACACTGAAGCTTTCTTT. This codes for CASTPFGGVNTEAFF.

J is TRBJ2-7 and V is TRBV7-9; 12 nucleotides match TRBD2. The V and J ends lost 0 bases and 1 base, in that order; junction bases with no gene match: 4. Germline CDR1 is SEHNR and CDR2 is FQNEAQ (reference sequence). This CDR3 is 17 amino acids long. CDR3 sequence reads: CASSLAPTSGRSYEQYF. The DNA for the CDR3 is TGTGCCAGCAGCTTAGCCCCGACTAGCGGGAGATCCTACGAGCAGTACTTC.

The J gene is TRBJ2-7, the V gene TRBV5-5; D could derive from TRBD1 or TRBD2 (5 bases each). Trimming took 7 bases from V and 1 from J, leaving 12 bases between them. Germline assignment: CDR1 SGHKS and CDR2 YYEKEE (reference sequence). The CDR3 has 13 amino acids. CDR3 in DNA: TGTGCCAGCGGGGGATCAGGGTCCTACGAGCAGTACTTC. Encoded protein: CASGGSGSYEQYF.

This rearrangement joins TRBV28 to TRBJ1-5; D remains unclear. Trimming removed 7 bases from V and 0 bases from J, with 13 bases in between. The CDR3 is 15 residues long. CDR1 and CDR2 (germline): MDHEN, SYDVKM. The CDR3 protein is CASNLASFSNQPQHF. CDR3 bases: TGTGCCAGCAACCTCGCCTCATTTAGCAATCAGCCCCAGCATTTT.

The rearrangement joins TRBV5-4 to TRBJ1-4, with D possibly TRBD1 on 5 matching bases. The CDR3 is 16 amino acids. V shed 0 bases and J shed 2 bases, with 11 bases lying between them. Germline V lookup: CDR1 SGHNT, CDR2 YYREEE (reference sequence). Written as DNA, the CDR3 is TGTGCCAGCAGCTTGGCCGAAGAGGGGACTAATGAAAAACTGTTTTTT. Its protein is CASSLAEEGTNEKLFF.

The chain links TRBV11-2 to TRBJ2-3; 11 nucleotides agree with TRBD2. The trim removed 6 bases at V and 4 bases at J, leaving 6 bases unmatched. Germline CDR1 is SGHAT and CDR2 is FQNNGV. CDR3 length: 15 amino acids. The CDR3 reads CASRQLAGVSDTQYF. The DNA for the CDR3 is TGTGCCAGCAGACAACTAGCGGGAGTCTCAGATACGCAGTATTTT.

This chain uses TRBV10-2 with TRBJ2-3; D ambiguous. Germline values: CDR1 WSHSY, CDR2 SAAADI. There are 14 residues in the CDR3. V was trimmed by 6 bases and J by 4 bases, leaving 14 bases between them. CDR3 residues: CASRVPLLSDTQYF. The CDR3 DNA sequence: TGCGCCAGCAGGGTGCCCCTTCTCTCAGATACGCAGTATTTT.

The rearrangement links TRBV19 to TRBJ2-7; D unclear. CDR3 length: 18 residues. The germline CDR1 and CDR2 sequences are LNHDA and SQIVND (reference sequence). V lost 4 bases to trimming and J lost 2 bases, with 24 bases between them. This chain's CDR3 is CASSSLLIQPQDTYEQYF. The CDR3 DNA follows: TGTGCCAGTAGTAGTCTCCTAATACAACCGCAGGATACCTACGAGCAGTACTTC.

V and J are TRBV13 and TRBJ2-7; D perhaps matches TRBD2 (6 bases). Germline V gene lookup returns CDR1 PRHDT and CDR2 FYEKMQ (reference sequence). The CDR3 is 14 amino acids. V shed 4 bases and J shed 0 bases, with 10 bases lying between them. The chain's CDR3 is CASSSRGNSYEQYF. CDR3 bases: TGTGCCAGCAGCTCCCGCGGGAACTCCTACGAGCAGTACTTC.